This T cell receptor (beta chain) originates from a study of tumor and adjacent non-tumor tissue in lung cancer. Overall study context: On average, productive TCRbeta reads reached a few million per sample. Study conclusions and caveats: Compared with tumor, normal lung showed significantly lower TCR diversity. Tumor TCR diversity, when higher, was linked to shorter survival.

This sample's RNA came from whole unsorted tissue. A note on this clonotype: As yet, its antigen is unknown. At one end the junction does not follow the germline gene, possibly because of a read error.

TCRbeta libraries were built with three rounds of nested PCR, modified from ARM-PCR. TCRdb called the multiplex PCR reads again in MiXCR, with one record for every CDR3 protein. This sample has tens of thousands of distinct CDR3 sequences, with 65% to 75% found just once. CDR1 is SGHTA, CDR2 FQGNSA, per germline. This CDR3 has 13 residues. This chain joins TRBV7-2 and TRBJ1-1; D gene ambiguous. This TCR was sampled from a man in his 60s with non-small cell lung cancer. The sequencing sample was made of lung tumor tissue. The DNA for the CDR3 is TGTGCCAGCAGCTTCGGCATGAACACTGAAGTTTTCTTT. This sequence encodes CASSFGMNTEVFF.